This T cell receptor beta chain came from a study of blood T cell dynamics during melanoma immunotherapy. Time point meaning: week 3, after first cycle of checkpoint inhibitor. Samples come from before therapy and from week 3 after the first blockade cycle. Study results and caveats: It remained unknown if the driving T cell clones were melanoma-specific.

The V segment lost 2 bases and the J segment 0 bases; nucleotides outside the gene matches: 18. CDR3 length: 22 residues. CDR1 and CDR2 (germline): MNHEY, SMNVEV (reference sequence). The sample holds one count of this clone. What it recognizes is unknown. Sequencing used immunoSEQ multiplex PCR; TCRdb keeps in-frame clones, though not all of them. Of more than 4,000 clones listed, roughly 88% are singletons. Sequences were derived from blood, sampled from a patient treated with checkpoint blockade. The rearrangement uses TRBV27 and TRBJ2-1; TRBD2 aligns across 11 bases. This TCR was recovered from a human donor with melanoma. The chain's CDR3 is CASSLIFPGLAVSLSSYNEQFF. CDR3 DNA sequence: TGTGCCAGCAGTTTAATATTCCCGGGACTAGCGGTATCCTTGAGCTCCTACAATGAGCAGTTCTTC.